These 18 T cell receptor beta chains were all obtained from the same sample, sequenced in a study of vaccination and CD4 T cells after COVID-19. Their recognized antigens are unknown. The treatment was: approximately 11-day PBMC culture with coronavirus spike peptide pools or control peptides (ViraFEST assay). Researchers used the Oncomine TCR Beta short-read assay to sequence DNA from cultured CD4+ T cells. TCRdb passed the PCR reads through MiXCR, listing each CDR3 protein once. The sample records about 14,000 distinct CDR3 sequences, approximately 30% being singletons. The sample in question was CD4+ T cells from blood, cultured in vitro, obtained after SARS-CoV-2 vaccination. The receptors were gathered from a human donor who had recovered from COVID-19.

This clonotype turned up a few times. The genes are TRBV19 and TRBJ1-2; 9 bases line up with TRBD1. Looked up from germline, CDR1 is LNHDA and CDR2 is SQIVND (reference sequence). The CDR3 runs 14 residues. J was trimmed by 3 bases and V by 6 bases; bases with no gene match: 5. CDR3 bases: TGTGCCAGTAGGGTGGACAGGGGTGACTATGGCTACACCTTC. Amino acids: CASRVDRGDYGYTF.

The table lists this clonotype with a few counts. The V and J genes are TRBV7-9 and TRBJ2-3, with TRBD2 matching 10 bases. Germline CDR1 is SEHNR and CDR2 is FQNEAQ (reference sequence). V lost 1 base and J lost 5; bases outside the gene matches: 12. The CDR3 covers 18 residues. The CDR3 DNA is TGTGCCAGCAGCTTAGGGATAGCAGCGGGAGGGCCTGGAGATACGCAGTATTTT. Protein: CASSLGIAAGGPGDTQYF.

This clonotype has only a few counts. The chain has TRBV20-1 and TRBJ1-5, with D possibly TRBD1 on 5 matching bases. This CDR3 spans 14 amino acids. The V end lost 0 bases, the J end lost 8 bases, and 14 bases lay between the germline ends. Looked up from germline, CDR1 is DFQATT and CDR2 is SNEGSKA (reference sequence). CDR3 bases: TGCAGTGCTAGAGAGGACGGGGGTTTGAAGCCCCAGCATTTT. It translates to CSAREDGGLKPQHF.

The CDR3 bases are TGTGCCAGTAGTCGGACAGGTCAAGCTTGGGAGACCCAGTACTTC. Its translation is CASSRTGQAWETQYF. The chain recombines TRBV19 with TRBJ2-5; 7 nucleotides agree with TRBD1. This CDR3 contains 15 residues. Trimming removed 5 bases from V and 5 bases from J; junction bases left unmatched: 11. The germline gives CDR1 LNHDA, CDR2 SQIVND (reference sequence). Full variable domain (remainder filled in from reference TRBV19 and TRBJ2-5): DGGITQSPKYLFRKEGQNVTLSCEQNLNHDAMYWYRQDPGQGLRLIYYSQIVNDFQKGDIAEGYSVSREKKESFPLTVTSAQKNPTAFYLCASSRTGQAWETQYFGPGTRLLVL.

This clonotype was counted between two and nine times. The V call is TRBV20-1, the J call TRBJ2-3, with no clear D. CDR3 length equals 13 residues. V dropped 3 bases and J dropped 2 bases, with 9 bases sitting between them. CDR1 and CDR2 (germline): DFQATT, SNEGSKA (reference sequence). The DNA for the CDR3 is TGCAGTGCTAGGTCCGGATACACAGATACGCAGTATTTT. Its protein is CSARSGYTDTQYF.

In its sample, this clonotype was seen once. The chain has TRBV6-5 and TRBJ1-1; D is undetermined. Trimming removed 4 bases from V and 0 bases from J, with 15 bases in between. The CDR3 totals 16 residues. Germline V lookup: CDR1 MNHEY, CDR2 SVGAGI. The chain's CDR3 is CASSLDCLTMNTEAFF. The CDR3 region has the DNA TGTGCCAGCAGTTTGGACTGTCTCACAATGAACACTGAAGCTTTCTTT.

In this sample, this clonotype turned up a few times. This chain joins TRBV12-3 or TRBV12-4 and TRBJ1-5, with D unclear. V was clipped by 3 bases and J by 1 base, with 4 bases between them. This CDR3 has 13 residues. As DNA, the CDR3 is TGTGCCAGCAGTTTGGACAGCAATCAGCCCCAGCATTTT. It encodes CASSLDSNQPQHF.

The genes are TRBV20-1 and TRBJ2-2; D ambiguous. Trimming pared 0 bases from V and 6 bases from J, leaving 8 bases between. From germline, CDR1 is DFQATT and CDR2 SNEGSKA (reference sequence). The CDR3 has 13 amino acids. The CDR3 DNA reads as TGCAGTGCTAGAGAGACCTTGTCCGGGGAGCTGTTTTTT. It specifies CSARETLSGELFF.

The genes are TRBV6-2 or TRBV6-3 and TRBJ1-2, with no clear D. CDR1 and CDR2 from the germline V gene are MNHEY and SVGEGT. This CDR3 spans 15 amino acids. Trimming pared 4 bases from V and 0 bases from J, leaving 12 bases between. CDR3 residues: CASSSRSNTNYGYTF. The CDR3 DNA reads TGTGCCAGCAGTTCCCGAAGTAATACTAACTATGGCTACACCTTC.

The chain employs TRBV7-2 and TRBJ2-7; 11 bases align to TRBD2. V shed 1 base, J shed 3 bases, and the junction held 11 bases outside the gene matches. CDR1 and CDR2 (germline): SGHTA, FQGNSA. The CDR3 runs 18 residues. The CDR3 nucleotides are TGTGCCAGCAGCTTAGGAGTAGCGGGAGGGTCGGGGGTCTACGAGCAGTACTTC. It yields the protein CASSLGVAGGSGVYEQYF.

The chain carries TRBV5-4 and TRBJ2-7; 13 bases agree with TRBD2. The germline V gene has CDR1 SGHNT and CDR2 YYREEE (reference sequence). The J segment lost 0 bases and the V segment lost 4 bases, leaving 4 bases of the junction unmatched. This CDR3 region has 16 residues. The CDR3 nucleotides are TGTGCCAGCAGCCTACGGACTAGCGGGGGCTCCTACGAGCAGTACTTC. As protein: CASSLRTSGGSYEQYF.

The CDR3 DNA sequence: TGTGCCAGCAGTGATTCCCGGACAGGGGTAAACCAGTACTTC. This gives the protein CASSDSRTGVNQYF. This chain uses TRBV25-1 with TRBJ2-5, with TRBD1 matching 9 bases. Per the germline V gene, CDR1 is MGHDK and CDR2 is SYGVNS. Trimming removed 3 bases from V and 10 bases from J; junction bases left unmatched: 9. The CDR3 has 14 residues. The full variable domain, completed using reference TRBV25-1 and TRBJ2-5, is EADIYQTPRYLVIGTGKKITLECSQTMGHDKMYWYQQDPGMELHLIHYSYGVNSTEKGDLSSESTVSRIRTEHFPLTLESARPSHTSQYLCASSDSRTGVNQYFGPGTRLLVL.

The chain joins TRBV19 to TRBJ2-3; D unclear. The V gene's germline CDR1 is LNHDA and CDR2 SQIVND (reference sequence). CDR3 length: 13 residues. The V end lost 7 bases, the J end lost 0 bases, and 8 bases lay between the germline ends. The CDR3 here is CASKYLSTDTQYF. DNA for the CDR3: TGTGCCAGTAAATATTTAAGCACAGATACGCAGTATTTT.

V is TRBV28 and J is TRBJ2-1, with 8 bases identical to TRBD2. The CDR3 loop spans 17 amino acids. From germline, CDR1 is MDHEN and CDR2 SYDVKM. V lost 6 bases to trimming and J lost 6 bases; unmatched junction nucleotides: 16. CDR3 region: CASREGSGNELGNEQFF. CDR3 DNA: TGTGCCAGCAGGGAAGGTAGCGGGAATGAATTGGGCAATGAGCAGTTCTTC.

The chain uses TRBV29-1 and TRBJ2-5; D uncertain. CDR3 size: 12 residues. In germline, CDR1 is SQVTM, CDR2 ANQGSEA. Trimming cost V 8 bases and J 4 bases, with 14 bases left between them. This CDR3 is CSPFSGGETQYF. Written as DNA, the CDR3 is TGCAGCCCCTTCTCGGGCGGAGAGACCCAGTACTTC.

The chain has TRBV5-1 and TRBJ2-2, with 7 bases lining up with TRBD1. This CDR3 spans 15 amino acids. The junction had 10 bases not matched to a gene; V was cut back by 4 bases and J by 7 bases. The germline V gene has CDR1 SGHRS and CDR2 YFSETQ. DNA of the CDR3: TGCGCCAGCAGCCTAGATGGACAGGACTTCGGGGAGCTGTTTTTT. It yields the protein CASSLDGQDFGELFF.

This rearrangement joins TRBV4-1 to TRBJ2-3; a weak D match, TRBD2 (5 bases). The CDR3 has 15 amino acids. The V end was cut by 0 bases, the J end by 8 bases, with 15 bases between. Germline loops: CDR1 MGHRA, CDR2 YSYEKL. The chain's CDR3 is CASSQEEASVGTQYF. The CDR3 DNA is TGCGCCAGCAGCCAAGAGGAGGCTAGTGTGGGTACGCAGTATTTT.

V gene TRBV10-3 combines with J gene TRBJ2-7; 9 bases match TRBD1. The CDR3 consists of 16 residues. Germline CDR1 and CDR2: ENHRY and SYGVKD. V shed 4 bases, J shed 3 bases, and the junction held 10 bases outside the gene matches. The CDR3 region is CAISGTGQGLGYEQYF. The CDR3, as DNA: TGTGCCATCAGTGGAACGGGACAGGGTTTAGGCTACGAGCAGTACTTC.